Reported below is one T cell receptor beta chain. Trimming pared 4 bases from V and 0 bases from J, leaving 5 bases between. From germline, CDR1 is SQVTM and CDR2 ANQGSEA. The CDR3 length is 12 residues. Assay used: immunoSEQ multiplex PCR; TCRdb lists only in-frame clones, some missing. The repertoire holds 25,000 to 35,000 clones, with around 83% as singletons. The time point was: cycle 4 day 1 (C4D1), after more than five weeks of nivolumab. Brentuximab vedotin exposure varied, and every patient relapsed after autologous stem cell transplantation. Magnetic negative selection served to purify CD4+ T cells out of PBMCs that had been thawed. The sample is drawn from a study of PD-1 blockade in classical Hodgkin lymphoma.

The gene calls are TRBV29-1 and TRBJ2-3; D not resolved. The source material was CD4+ T cells from blood, sampled before the fourth cycle of nivolumab. The TCR originated in a human donor with classical Hodgkin lymphoma. CDR3 residues: CSVVASTDTQYF. Written as DNA, the CDR3 is TGCAGCGTTGTCGCGAGCACAGATACGCAGTATTTT.